This T cell receptor (beta chain) was sequenced in a study of response to subunit inactivated influenza vaccine. TCRdb passed the RT-PCR reads through MiXCR, listing each CDR3 protein once. The data show 630,000 or so distinct CDR3 sequences, around a sixth seen once. V dropped 1 base and J dropped 7 bases, with 11 bases sitting between them. The germline V gene encodes CDR1 LGHDT and CDR2 YNNKEL (reference sequence). The CDR3 totals 14 residues. Sequenced here: PBMCs from blood, sampled 11 to 12 days after vaccination. The chain links TRBV3-1 to TRBJ1-5; TRBD1 is a possible D gene (5 bases). This TCR came from a man over 45 who received an inactivated influenza vaccine. CDR3 sequence reads: CASSQGGTVQPQHF. The CDR3 DNA sequence: TGTGCCAGCAGCCAAGGGGGGACGGTCCAGCCCCAGCATTTT. The variable domain in full, with the rest retrieved from reference TRBV3-1 and TRBJ1-5, is DTAVSQTPKYLVTQMGNDKSIKCEQNLGHDTMYWYKQDSKKFLKIMFSYNNKELIINETVPNRFSPKSPDKAHLNLHINSLELGDSAVYFCASSQGGTVQPQHFGDGTRLSIL.